The clone carrying this T cell receptor (beta chain) has more than one count but fewer than ten. Germline trimming cut 5 bases from V and 3 bases from J; bases unmatched to any gene: 6. This CDR3 spans 14 amino acids. CDR1 is SGHVS, CDR2 FNYEAQ, per germline. This sample's TCRbeta library carried unique molecular identifier barcodes. TCRdb ran MiXCR on the PCR reads and lists one entry per CDR3 protein. The table shows about 420,000 distinct CDR3 sequences, with 11% occurring only once. The data belong to a study of T-cell reconstitution after alpha-beta-depleted transplantation in children. Sequences were derived from PBMCs from the stem cell graft donor, sampled from the stem cell graft. The chain links TRBV7-6 to TRBJ2-7; 8 bases match TRBD1. This clonotype was obtained from a human donor who donated a stem cell graft to a child with acute myeloid leukemia. As DNA, the CDR3 is TGTGCCAGCAGCCAAAGGGACAGGTACTACGAGCAGTACTTC. Amino acids: CASSQRDRYYEQYF.